The 23 T cell receptor beta chains presented below share a single source sample, sequenced in a study of technical replicates of blood from several donors. Generated by immunoSEQ multiplex PCR, the TCRdb table keeps only in-frame clones and is missing some. The repertoire holds about 70,000 clones, with roughly 90% as singletons. The sequencing sample was made of T cells isolated from PBMCs. The receptors here all came from a human donor in good health.

V gene TRBV6-6 combines with J gene TRBJ1-1; D might be TRBD1 (6 bases). V gave up 4 bases and J gave up 2 bases, with 14 bases separating them. The CDR3 length is 15 residues. Germline lookup yields CDR1 MNHNY and CDR2 SVGAGI (reference sequence). CDR3 nucleotide sequence: TGTGCCAGCAGTTCCCCCACAGGGTACAACACTGAAGCTTTCTTT. Its translation: CASSSPTGYNTEAFF.

This clone was seen more than once but under ten times. The CDR3 protein is CASRPREKYNEQFF. CDR3 in DNA: TGCGCCAGCAGACCCCGAGAAAAATACAATGAGCAGTTCTTC. The chain uses TRBV5-1 and TRBJ2-1; D is unclear. Germline CDR1 SGHRS, CDR2 YFSETQ. The CDR3 is made up of 14 amino acids. V was cut by 5 bases and J by 4 bases, with 13 bases left in between.

The genes are TRBV6-6 and TRBJ2-5; D may be TRBD2 (5 bases). This CDR3 has 15 amino acids. Trimming removed 8 bases from V and 5 bases from J, with 21 bases in between. Germline V gene data show CDR1 as MNHNY and CDR2 as SVGAGI (reference sequence). The CDR3 is CASSRAGGLWETQYF. The CDR3 DNA reads TGTGCCAGCTCTCGGGCGGGTGGGCTATGGGAGACCCAGTACTTC.

The rearrangement uses TRBV30 and TRBJ2-3; D not resolved. This CDR3 region has 11 residues. V was shortened by 6 bases and J by 3 bases, with 7 bases between the two germline ends. Germline V gives CDR1 GTSNPN, CDR2 SVGIG (reference sequence). The CDR3, as DNA: TGTGCCTGCCAGGATACAGATACGCAGTATTTT. This encodes CACQDTDTQYF.

The chain has TRBV7-8 and TRBJ2-7; TRBD1 agrees at 7 bases. The germline V gene has CDR1 SGHVS and CDR2 FQNEAQ. CDR3 length: 14 amino acids. With 7 bases clipped from V and 4 bases from J, the junction kept 10 bases outside the gene matches. The CDR3 DNA reads as TGTGCCAGCATCCTGAAGACAGGGACATACGAGCAGTACTTC. Encoded protein: CASILKTGTYEQYF.

J is TRBJ2-2 and V is TRBV25-1; 11 bases align to TRBD2. Germline V gives CDR1 MGHDK, CDR2 SYGVNS. The junction had 3 bases not matched to a gene; V was cut back by 2 bases and J by 7 bases. The CDR3 extends over 15 amino acids. CDR3 sequence reads: CASSEVAGGYGELFF. CDR3 coding DNA: TGTGCCAGCAGTGAAGTAGCGGGAGGGTACGGGGAGCTGTTTTTT.

The rearrangement links TRBV7-7 to TRBJ2-2; D not certain. The V end was cut by 5 bases, the J end by 0 bases, with 7 bases between. Germline CDR1 is SSHAT and CDR2 is FNYEAQ (reference sequence). The CDR3 has 14 residues. The CDR3 loop is CASSLDTNTGELFF. The CDR3 DNA reads as TGTGCCAGCAGCCTCGACACGAACACCGGGGAGCTGTTTTTT.

The DNA for the CDR3 is TGTGCCAGCAGTTACTTAAGCGGGAGCGGAGATACGCAGTATTTT. Translated, it gives CASSYLSGSGDTQYF. This rearrangement joins TRBV6-6 to TRBJ2-3; 8 bases map to TRBD2. The V and J ends lost 1 base and 5 bases, in that order; junction bases with no gene match: 5. The CDR3 is 15 residues long. CDR1 MNHNY and CDR2 SVGAGI come from the germline V gene (reference sequence).

The chain joins TRBV5-1 to TRBJ2-5; D remains ambiguous. CDR1 and CDR2 (germline): SGHRS, YFSETQ. This CDR3 region has 14 residues. Deletions cut 2 bases from V and 2 bases from J, with 10 bases between. The CDR3 loop is CASSFPDIQETQYF. The CDR3 DNA reads as TGCGCCAGCAGCTTTCCTGACATTCAAGAGACCCAGTACTTC.

The chain is built from TRBV27 and TRBJ2-2, with 12 bases matching TRBD1. The CDR3 loop spans 17 amino acids. With 3 bases clipped from V and 5 bases from J, the junction kept 7 bases outside the gene matches. In germline, CDR1 is MNHEY, CDR2 SMNVEV (reference sequence). In DNA, the CDR3 is TGTGCCAGCAGTTTCCGACCGGGACAGGGGGCGACCGGGGAGCTGTTTTTT. It yields the protein CASSFRPGQGATGELFF.

The V and J genes are TRBV19 and TRBJ1-5; a possible D gene is TRBD1 (5 bases). Germline CDR1 is LNHDA and CDR2 is SQIVND (reference sequence). The CDR3 has 13 residues. The ends were cut back, 10 bases at V and 2 bases at J, with 12 bases in the middle. The CDR3 spells CAIKGRGNQPQHF. In DNA form, the CDR3 reads TGTGCCATCAAGGGGCGAGGCAATCAGCCCCAGCATTTT.

The chain has TRBV19 and TRBJ2-7; 7 bases are a match to TRBD1. The CDR3 consists of 13 residues. The junction had 8 bases not matched to a gene; V was cut back by 5 bases and J by 7 bases. Germline CDR1 and CDR2: LNHDA and SQIVND (reference sequence). CDR3 loop: CASSSDRDGEQYF. The CDR3 DNA is TGTGCCAGTAGTTCAGACAGGGATGGGGAGCAGTACTTC.

This chain joins TRBV7-2 and TRBJ1-1; D not resolved. This CDR3 contains 13 residues. V was trimmed by 3 bases and J by 0 bases, leaving 5 bases between them. Germline CDR1 SGHTA, CDR2 FQGNSA. Written as DNA, the CDR3 is TGTGCCAGCAGCTTCGAGATGAACACTGAAGCTTTCTTT. Protein product: CASSFEMNTEAFF.

The rearrangement joins TRBV27 to TRBJ1-3, with D perhaps matching TRBD1 (5 bases). Germline V gene sequence: CDR1 MNHEY, CDR2 SMNVEV (reference sequence). V was shortened by 4 bases and J by 2 bases, with 18 bases between the two germline ends. The CDR3 extends over 17 amino acids. The CDR3 region has the DNA TGTGCCAGCAGTTCCTATAAAAACAGGCAAACTGGAAACACCATATATTTT. Translating it yields CASSSYKNRQTGNTIYF.

This sequence joins TRBV13 and TRBJ1-2, with TRBD1 matching over 10 bases. The CDR3 loop spans 15 amino acids. CDR1 is PRHDT and CDR2 is FYEKMQ in the germline V gene (reference sequence). Unmatched junction bases numbered 11, after V lost 5 bases and J lost 8 bases. CDR3 coding DNA: TGTGCCAGCAGCCCTGGGACAGGGGAACTGGGAGGCTACACCTTC. It specifies CASSPGTGELGGYTF.

The J gene is TRBJ2-3, the V gene TRBV5-1, with 14 bases fitting TRBD2. Germline lookup yields CDR1 SGHRS and CDR2 YFSETQ. With V trimmed by 3 bases and J by 6 bases, 3 bases remained unmatched. This CDR3 region has 15 residues. CDR3 coding DNA: TGCGCCAGCAGCTCGGGACTAGCGGGGGTGGATACGCAGTATTTT. Translation: CASSSGLAGVDTQYF.

V gene TRBV6-5 combines with J gene TRBJ2-1, with a tentative D call TRBD2 (6 bases). In germline, CDR1 is MNHEY, CDR2 SVGAGI. The CDR3 contains 14 residues. V lost 4 bases, J lost 6 bases, and 13 bases lay in between. CDR3 in DNA: TGTGCCAGCAGTTCCGGGACTTTCTCCAATGAGCAGTTCTTC. This sequence encodes CASSSGTFSNEQFF.

The rearrangement links TRBV11-3 to TRBJ2-1; 8 bases are a match to TRBD2. The germline CDR1 and CDR2 sequences are SGHNT and YENEEA. This CDR3 contains 16 residues. The trim removed 5 bases at V and 7 bases at J, leaving 13 bases unmatched. The DNA for the CDR3 is TGTGCCAGCAGCCCTCGAGAGCGGGAGTTAAGAAATGAGCAGTTCTTC. Translating it yields CASSPRERELRNEQFF.

The chain is built from TRBV7-3 and TRBJ2-1; 8 bases agree with TRBD2. The germline gives CDR1 SGHTA, CDR2 FQGTGA. With V trimmed by 5 bases and J by 0 bases, 24 bases remained unmatched. The CDR3 consists of 22 residues. CDR3 sequence: CASSLPGGASSGPSDSYNEQFF. The CDR3 nucleotides read TGTGCCAGCAGCCTCCCCGGGGGCGCGTCTAGCGGGCCGTCTGACTCCTACAATGAGCAGTTCTTC.

The chain combines TRBV19 with TRBJ1-1, with D possibly TRBD1 on 6 matching bases. V was clipped by 4 bases and J by 1 base, with 10 bases between them. Germline CDR1 and CDR2: LNHDA and SQIVND (reference sequence). CDR3 length equals 14 residues. The CDR3 sequence is CASSTDRWNTEAFF. CDR3 bases: TGTGCCAGTAGTACTGACAGGTGGAACACTGAAGCTTTCTTT.

This clone was counted once. The chain combines TRBV7-2 with TRBJ1-2; 7 bases line up with TRBD1. Per germline, CDR1 SGHTA and CDR2 FQGNSA. J lost 8 bases, V lost 2 bases, and 2 bases had no gene match. CDR3 length: 12 residues. CDR3 loop: CASSLTGVGYTF. The DNA for the CDR3 is TGTGCCAGCAGCTTAACAGGGGTGGGCTACACCTTC.

The chain is built from TRBV15 and TRBJ2-1; 7 bases align to TRBD1. V shed 0 bases, J shed 7 bases, and the junction held 6 bases outside the gene matches. The germline V gene encodes CDR1 LNHNV and CDR2 YYDKDF (reference sequence). The CDR3 length is 15 residues. The CDR3 loop is CATSRDRGYLNEQFF. The CDR3 DNA is TGTGCCACCAGCAGAGACAGGGGGTATCTAAATGAGCAGTTCTTC.

In this sample, this clone turned up once. The V and J genes are TRBV27 and TRBJ2-7; the match to TRBD1 covers 8 bases. Losses at the gene ends were 3 bases for V and 4 bases for J; bases not matched to a gene: 2. CDR1 and CDR2 from the germline V gene are MNHEY and SMNVEV (reference sequence). This CDR3 contains 13 residues. The CDR3, as DNA: TGTGCCAGCAGTTTGGGGACAGGTTACGAGCAGTACTTC. Amino acid sequence: CASSLGTGYEQYF.